This record concerns one T cell receptor (beta chain) sequence. The data were obtained in a study of cytotoxic CD8 clonotypes in ibrutinib-treated CLL. Turning to the study itself: Samples averaged approximately 240,000 productive templates and tens of thousands of productive rearrangements.

Clones were sequenced by immunoSEQ multiplex PCR, and TCRdb holds only the in-frame ones, with some missing. The sample holds some 130,000 clones, under 95% seen once. Between the trimmed V and J ends, which lost 8 bases and 2 bases, there was a span of 17 bases. The CDR3 extends over 15 amino acids. The germline CDR1 and CDR2 sequences are MNHEY and SMNVEV (reference sequence). Around 2 micrograms of genomic DNA (from cryopreserved PBMCs) were used for TCR beta libraries. The sequencing here drew on PBMCs, taken after 12 months of ibrutinib treatment. V usage is TRBV27 and J usage is TRBJ2-3; weak D call: TRBD1 (5 bases). The clonotype originates from a human donor with chronic lymphocytic leukemia. Here the CDR3 reads CASLPGAANTDTQYF. The DNA of the CDR3 is TGTGCCAGCTTACCTGGGGCCGCTAACACAGATACGCAGTATTTT.